The sequence of this TCR beta chain was determined in a study of TIL therapy for anti-PD-1-resistant metastatic lung cancer. Overall study findings and caveats: Treatment-naive, never-smoker and oncogene-addicted patients were overrepresented in this highly selected cohort. TIL cultures after expansion showed higher clonality and lower diversity than baseline tumor (median about 5.6% vs 31%).

This sample's time point: pre-treatment sample, taken before nivolumab and TIL therapy. Most excised metastases sampled were pleural nodules or supraclavicular lymph nodes. The sample holds many counts of this clone. Its target is not known. CDR1 is SGHAT and CDR2 is FQNNGV in the germline V gene. Germline trimming cut 5 bases from V and 8 bases from J; bases unmatched to any gene: 12. The CDR3 is 15 amino acids. This was the immunoSEQ v3 assay. Libraries were sequenced to around 2 million read pairs (survey) or roughly 5-6 million (deep). Sequencing used immunoSEQ multiplex PCR; TCRdb keeps in-frame clones, though not all of them. The profile shows around 100,000 clones, around 71% of them singletons.

The V and J genes are TRBV11-2 and TRBJ2-1; TRBD1 matches at 7 bases. The material was tumor tissue, obtained at baseline. This receptor was identified in a person between 30 and 79 years old with non-small cell lung cancer. For the CDR3, the DNA is TGTGCCAGCAGCCCAGGGACAGCCTCAATGTATGAGCAGTTCTTC. It is translated as CASSPGTASMYEQFF.